This T cell receptor beta chain emerged from a study of regulatory T cells in long-lasting Graves disease. For the study at large: Persistence in Graves' disease required over 5 years of antithyroid drugs plus positive TSH receptor antibodies.

The CDR3 is made up of 16 amino acids. V was clipped by 8 bases and J by 10 bases; unmatched bases: 14. CDR1 and CDR2 (germline): KGHDR, SFDVKD. Specified time point: persistent/refractory GD, antithyroid drugs over 5 years with positive TRAb. PBMC-derived RNA was used for the TCR library. Arm-PCR of CDR3 regions and iRepertoire HTBI primers were used to build TCR beta libraries. MiXCR, applied by TCRdb to the multiplex PCR reads, yields one record per CDR3 protein. The sample records approximately 440,000 distinct CDR3 sequences, 23% being singletons. Sequenced material: peripheral blood mononuclear cells (PBMCs), taken when the disease was refractory, from a patient treated with antithyroid drugs. The rearrangement joins TRBV24-1 to TRBJ1-6, with 9 bases fitting TRBD1. The TCR sequence derives from a female donor with Graves disease. CDR3 DNA sequence: TGTGCCACCATCCCCCAATGGACAGGGGTGAAGTCACCCCTCCACTTT. This encodes CATIPQWTGVKSPLHF.